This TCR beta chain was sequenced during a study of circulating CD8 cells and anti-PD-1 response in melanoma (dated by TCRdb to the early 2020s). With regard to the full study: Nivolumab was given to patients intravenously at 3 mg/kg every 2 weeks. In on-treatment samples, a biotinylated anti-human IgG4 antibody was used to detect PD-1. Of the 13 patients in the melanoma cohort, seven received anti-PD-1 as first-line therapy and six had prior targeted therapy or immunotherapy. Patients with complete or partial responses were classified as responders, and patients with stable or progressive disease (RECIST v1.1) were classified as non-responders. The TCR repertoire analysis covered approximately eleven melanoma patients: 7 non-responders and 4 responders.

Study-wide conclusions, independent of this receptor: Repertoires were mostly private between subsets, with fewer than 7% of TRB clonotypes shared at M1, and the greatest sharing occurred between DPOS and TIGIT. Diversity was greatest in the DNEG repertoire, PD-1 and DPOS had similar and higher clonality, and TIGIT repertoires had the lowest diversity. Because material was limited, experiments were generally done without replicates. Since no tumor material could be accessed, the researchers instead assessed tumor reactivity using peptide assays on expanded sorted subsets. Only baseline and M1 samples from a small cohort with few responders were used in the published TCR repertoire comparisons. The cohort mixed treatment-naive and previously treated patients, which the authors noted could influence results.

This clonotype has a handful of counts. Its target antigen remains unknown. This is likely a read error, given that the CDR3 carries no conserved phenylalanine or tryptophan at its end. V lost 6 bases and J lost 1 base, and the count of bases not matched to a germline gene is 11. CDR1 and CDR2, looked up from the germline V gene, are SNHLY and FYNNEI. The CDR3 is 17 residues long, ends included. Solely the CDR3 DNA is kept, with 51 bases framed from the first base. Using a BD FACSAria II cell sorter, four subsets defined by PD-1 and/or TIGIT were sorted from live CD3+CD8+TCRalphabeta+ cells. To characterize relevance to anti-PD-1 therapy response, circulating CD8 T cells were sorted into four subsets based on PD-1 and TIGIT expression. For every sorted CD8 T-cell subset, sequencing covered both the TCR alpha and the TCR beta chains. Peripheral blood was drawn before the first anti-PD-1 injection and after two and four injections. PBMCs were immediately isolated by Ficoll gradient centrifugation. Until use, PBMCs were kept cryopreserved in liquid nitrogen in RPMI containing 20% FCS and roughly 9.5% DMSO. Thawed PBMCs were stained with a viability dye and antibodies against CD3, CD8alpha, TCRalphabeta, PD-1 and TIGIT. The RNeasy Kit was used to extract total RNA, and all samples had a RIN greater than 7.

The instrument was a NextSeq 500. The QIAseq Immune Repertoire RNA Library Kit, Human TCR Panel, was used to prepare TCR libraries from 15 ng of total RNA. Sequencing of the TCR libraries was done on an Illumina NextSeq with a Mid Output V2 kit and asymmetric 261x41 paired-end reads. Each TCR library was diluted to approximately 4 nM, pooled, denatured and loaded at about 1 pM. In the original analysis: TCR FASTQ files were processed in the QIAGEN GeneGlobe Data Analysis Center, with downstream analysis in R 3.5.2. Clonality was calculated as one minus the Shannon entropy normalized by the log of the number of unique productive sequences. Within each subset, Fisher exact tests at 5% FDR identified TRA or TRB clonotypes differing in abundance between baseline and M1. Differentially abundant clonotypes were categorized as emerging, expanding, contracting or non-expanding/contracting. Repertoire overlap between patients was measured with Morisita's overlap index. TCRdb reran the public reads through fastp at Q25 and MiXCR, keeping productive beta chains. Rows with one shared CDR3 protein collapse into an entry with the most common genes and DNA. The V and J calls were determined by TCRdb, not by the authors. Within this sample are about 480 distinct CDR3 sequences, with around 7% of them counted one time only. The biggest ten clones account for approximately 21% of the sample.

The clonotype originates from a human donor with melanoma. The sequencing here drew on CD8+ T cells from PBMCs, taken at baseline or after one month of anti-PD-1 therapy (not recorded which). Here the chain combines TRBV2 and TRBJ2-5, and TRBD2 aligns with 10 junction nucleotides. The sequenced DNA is TGTGCCAGCAGAGAGATAGTTGCTAGCGGGGGCCAAGAGACCCAGTACATC. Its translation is CASREIVASGGQETQYI.